The clone carrying this T cell receptor beta chain occurred a few times. Its antigen is still unknown. The sample originates from a study of shared clonotypes between healthy human individuals. Whole-study context: Donor ages ranged 18 to 49 years: a couple of women, three men.

The CDR3 contains 13 residues. The ends were cut back, 9 bases at V and 7 bases at J, with 16 bases in the middle. Germline V CDR1 and CDR2: MNHEY, SVGAGI. Study-wide points: Estimated clonotype richness was generally higher in naive than memory subsets.

Replicate sorted-subset PCRs were loaded with 150 to 250 ng DNA, about 28,000 T cell genomes. The protocol was immunoSEQ multiplex PCR, while the TCRdb copy is restricted to in-frame clones and leaves out a portion. Of hundreds of thousands of clones listed, 60% to 75% are singletons. The sequence was obtained from a young woman in good health. The gene calls are TRBV6-5 and TRBJ1-5, with D tentatively TRBD1 (6 bases). Material for sequencing was memory CD4+ T cells sorted from blood. Noted subset: CD45RA-negative fraction. CDR3 residues: CASGLTGRQPQHF. The CDR3, as DNA: TGTGCCAGTGGCCTAACAGGGAGGCAGCCCCAGCATTTT.